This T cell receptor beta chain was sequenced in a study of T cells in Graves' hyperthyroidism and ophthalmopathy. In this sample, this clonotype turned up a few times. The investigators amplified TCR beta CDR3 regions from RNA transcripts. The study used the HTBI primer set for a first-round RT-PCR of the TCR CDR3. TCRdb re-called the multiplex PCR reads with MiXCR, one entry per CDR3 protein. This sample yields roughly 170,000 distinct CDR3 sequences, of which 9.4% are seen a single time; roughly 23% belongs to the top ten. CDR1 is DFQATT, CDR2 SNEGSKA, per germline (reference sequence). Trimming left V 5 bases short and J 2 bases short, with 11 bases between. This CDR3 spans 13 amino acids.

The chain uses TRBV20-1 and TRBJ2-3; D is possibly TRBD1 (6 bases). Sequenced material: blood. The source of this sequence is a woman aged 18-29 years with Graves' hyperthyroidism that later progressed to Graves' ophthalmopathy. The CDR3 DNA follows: TGCAGTGCTGCGGACAGCGTCACAGATACGCAGTATTTT. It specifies CSAADSVTDTQYF.